A selection of T cell receptor beta chains follows, all from one sample in a study of T cells after yellow fever vaccination. In TCRdb, the 5' RACE reads were re-called with MiXCR into one record per CDR3 protein. The sample contains about 210,000 distinct CDR3 sequences, approximately 3.2% of which appear only once. The input for sequencing was CD4+ T cells sorted from PBMCs, taken 10 days after the yellow fever booster vaccination. These receptors originate from a man aged 18 to 30 who received the YFV17D yellow fever vaccine. Both conserved end residues are part of each CDR3. Each record gives: J gene, clone size, V gene, D gene, CDR3 protein, CDR3 DNA. A D gene is named only where the DNA matches it firmly. Not every row has a clone size; where given, it reads once, few, many or a size class.

j_call: TRBJ2-1
clone_size: many
v_call: TRBV20-1
d_call: .
cdr3_aa: CSARSEQFF
cdr3_nt: TGCAGTGCTAGAAGTGAGCAGTTCTTC

j_call: TRBJ1-2
clone_size: many
v_call: TRBV7-2
d_call: .
cdr3_aa: CASSLRGDGYTF
cdr3_nt: TGTGCCAGCAGCCTGCGGGGCGATGGCTACACCTTC

j_call: TRBJ1-3
clone_size: few
v_call: TRBV7-2
d_call: .
cdr3_aa: CASSAGLSGNTIYF
cdr3_nt: TGTGCCAGCAGCGCGGGCCTCTCTGGAAACACCATATATTTT

j_call: TRBJ1-6
clone_size: many
v_call: TRBV5-1
d_call: TRBD1
cdr3_aa: CASSWGQGGSYNSPLHF
cdr3_nt: TGCGCCAGCAGCTGGGGACAGGGCGGCTCCTATAATTCACCCCTCCACTTT

j_call: TRBJ2-5
clone_size: many
v_call: TRBV4-3
d_call: .
cdr3_aa: CASSQEAGQETQYF
cdr3_nt: TGCGCCAGCAGCCAAGAGGCGGGACAAGAGACCCAGTACTTC

j_call: TRBJ1-4
clone_size: .
v_call: TRBV4-1
d_call: .
cdr3_aa: CASNKGSGKLFF
cdr3_nt: TGCGCCAGCAATAAGGGCAGTGGGAAACTGTTTTTT

j_call: TRBJ1-4
clone_size: .
v_call: TRBV28
d_call: TRBD1
cdr3_aa: CASSHTIQGSADEKLFF
cdr3_nt: TGTGCCAGCAGTCATACCATACAGGGGAGTGCAGATGAAAAACTGTTTTTT

j_call: TRBJ1-2
clone_size: .
v_call: TRBV20-1
d_call: TRBD1
cdr3_aa: CSAAAGTANYGYTF
cdr3_nt: TGCAGTGCAGCGGCCGGGACAGCTAACTATGGCTACACCTTC

j_call: TRBJ1-2
clone_size: few
v_call: TRBV19
d_call: .
cdr3_aa: CASTTPQSGYTF
cdr3_nt: TGTGCCAGTACCACCCCGCAAAGTGGCTACACCTTC

j_call: TRBJ2-1
clone_size: many
v_call: TRBV20-1
d_call: .
cdr3_aa: CSATSSGNNEQFF
cdr3_nt: TGCAGTGCTACTAGTAGCGGAAACAATGAGCAGTTCTTC

j_call: TRBJ2-1
clone_size: few
v_call: TRBV7-2
d_call: .
cdr3_aa: CASSSATTEQFF
cdr3_nt: TGTGCCAGCAGCTCAGCGACTACTGAGCAGTTCTTC

j_call: TRBJ1-1
clone_size: .
v_call: TRBV6-7
d_call: .
cdr3_aa: CASRLNRTSTEAFF
cdr3_nt: TGTGCCAGCAGACTGAACAGGACGAGCACTGAAGCTTTCTTT

j_call: TRBJ2-2
clone_size: many
v_call: TRBV29-1
d_call: .
cdr3_aa: CSVEGPGDRQNTGELFF
cdr3_nt: TGCAGCGTTGAGGGGCCGGGGGACAGACAGAACACCGGGGAGCTGTTTTTT

j_call: TRBJ1-3
clone_size: few
v_call: TRBV2
d_call: .
cdr3_aa: CASSEVRGYGNTIYF
cdr3_nt: TGTGCCAGCAGTGAAGTCCGGGGATACGGAAACACCATATATTTT

j_call: TRBJ2-6
clone_size: many
v_call: TRBV6-5
d_call: .
cdr3_aa: CASSREGSGANVLTF
cdr3_nt: TGTGCCAGCAGTAGAGAGGGCTCTGGGGCCAACGTCCTGACTTTC

j_call: TRBJ2-1
clone_size: .
v_call: TRBV7-9
d_call: TRBD2
cdr3_aa: CASSLALGLAAYNEQFF
cdr3_nt: TGTGCCAGCAGCTTAGCGCTGGGACTAGCGGCGTACAATGAGCAGTTCTTC

j_call: TRBJ1-6
clone_size: .
v_call: TRBV23-1
d_call: .
cdr3_aa: CASSTYGRLNSPLHF
cdr3_nt: TGCGCCAGCAGCACTTACGGCAGGCTTAATTCACCCCTCCACTTT

j_call: TRBJ2-1
clone_size: many
v_call: TRBV7-2
d_call: TRBD2
cdr3_aa: CASSLARGDNNEQFF
cdr3_nt: TGTGCCAGCAGCTTAGCTCGGGGGGATAACAATGAGCAGTTCTTC

j_call: TRBJ2-1
clone_size: many
v_call: TRBV29-1
d_call: .
cdr3_aa: CSVADNEQFF
cdr3_nt: TGCAGCGTAGCCGACAATGAGCAGTTCTTC

j_call: TRBJ1-5
clone_size: many
v_call: TRBV7-2
d_call: .
cdr3_aa: CASSLRAGATHQPQHF
cdr3_nt: TGTGCCAGCAGCTTACGGGCAGGGGCAACCCATCAGCCCCAGCATTTT

j_call: TRBJ2-5
clone_size: many
v_call: TRBV10-1
d_call: .
cdr3_aa: CASNLNGLSQETQYF
cdr3_nt: TGCGCCAGCAACTTGAACGGCCTTAGCCAAGAGACCCAGTACTTC

j_call: TRBJ1-1
clone_size: .
v_call: TRBV6-5
d_call: TRBD1
cdr3_aa: CASTEAGTGGKAFF
cdr3_nt: TGTGCCAGCACCGAAGCCGGGACAGGGGGAAAAGCTTTCTTT